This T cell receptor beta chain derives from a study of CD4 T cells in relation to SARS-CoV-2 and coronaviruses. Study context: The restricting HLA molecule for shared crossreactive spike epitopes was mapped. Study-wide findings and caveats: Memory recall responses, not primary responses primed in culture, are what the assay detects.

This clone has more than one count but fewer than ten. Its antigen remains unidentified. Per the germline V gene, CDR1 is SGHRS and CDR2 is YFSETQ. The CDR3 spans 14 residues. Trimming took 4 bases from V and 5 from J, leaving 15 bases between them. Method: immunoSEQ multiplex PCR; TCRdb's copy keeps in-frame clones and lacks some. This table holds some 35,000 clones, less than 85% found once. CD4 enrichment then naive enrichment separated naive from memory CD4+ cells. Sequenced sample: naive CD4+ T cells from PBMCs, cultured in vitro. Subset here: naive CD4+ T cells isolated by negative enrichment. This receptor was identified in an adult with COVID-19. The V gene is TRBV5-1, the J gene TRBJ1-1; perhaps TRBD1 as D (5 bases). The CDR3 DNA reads TGCGCCAGCAGCCCTACCAACGGGGGGACTGAAGCTTTCTTT. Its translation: CASSPTNGGTEAFF.